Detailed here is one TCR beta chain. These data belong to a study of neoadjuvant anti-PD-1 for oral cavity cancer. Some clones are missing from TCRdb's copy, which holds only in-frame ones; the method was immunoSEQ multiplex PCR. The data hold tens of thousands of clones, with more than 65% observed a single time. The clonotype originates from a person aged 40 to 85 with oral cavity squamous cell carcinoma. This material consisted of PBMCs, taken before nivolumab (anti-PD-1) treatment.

The CDR3 region is CASSKARESSYEQYF. The CDR3 DNA reads TGTGCCAGCAGCAAAGCACGGGAGAGCTCCTACGAGCAGTACTTC. The rearrangement joins TRBV21-1 to TRBJ2-7; the table's D call, TRBD2, has no DNA check behind it. TRBV21-1 constitutes a pseudogene. The CDR3 is 15 amino acids.